This is a list of T cell receptor beta chains from one sample in a study of human T cells and chemical hapten exposure. In TCRdb, the RACE reads were re-called with MiXCR into one record per CDR3 protein. The repertoire holds some 89,000 distinct CDR3 sequences, with 9.5% to 13% as singletons. The starting material was whole blood, obtained in connection with sensitization to the hapten diphenylcyclopropenone (DPC). Receptors were obtained from a woman aged 25 to 39 with alopecia areata. Some clones in this sample may be carry-over from other donors' samples. CDR3s include the opening cysteine and the closing phenylalanine or tryptophan. Fields, in order: J gene, clone size, D gene, V gene, CDR3 DNA, CDR3 protein. A D gene is named only where the DNA matches it firmly. The size of a clone is reported for some rows only, either as once, few or many, or as a class for expanded clones.

TRBJ2-7 many TRBD1 TRBV5-1 TGCGCCAGCAGCTGGGGACAGGGATCCTACGAGCAGTACTTC CASSWGQGSYEQYF
TRBJ2-3 many - TRBV4-2 TGTGCCAGCAGCCAAGATGAGGGACGCACAGATACGCAGTATTTT CASSQDEGRTDTQYF
TRBJ2-4 many TRBD2 TRBV10-2 TGCGCCAGCAGTGACGGGGGGAACATTCAGTACTTC CASSDGGNIQYF
TRBJ1-1 few TRBD1 TRBV5-1 TGCGCCAGCAGCTTAACGGACAGGGAAGCTTTCTTT CASSLTDREAFF
TRBJ1-5 many TRBD1 TRBV6-6 TGTGCCAGTTGTCGGGGGACAGGGGACCAGCCCCAGCATTTT CASCRGTGDQPQHF
TRBJ1-2 many - TRBV28 TGTGCCAGCTACTCACAGGGAAGTGGCTACACCTTC CASYSQGSGYTF
TRBJ1-1 - - TRBV3-1 TGTGCCAGCAGCATCCACAGGGACGGCACTGAAGCTTTCTTT CASSIHRDGTEAFF
TRBJ2-2 - - TRBV2 TGTGCCAGCAAAGGGGGATTGGGCACCGGGGAGCTGTTTTTT CASKGGLGTGELFF
TRBJ2-7 many TRBD2 TRBV7-2 TGTGCCAGCAGCTTAGAAGGGGCTAGCGGGATTTACGAGCAGTACTTC CASSLEGASGIYEQYF
TRBJ1-4 many TRBD1 TRBV20-1 TGCAGTGCTAGAGATGTCGACAGGGGGGATGAAAAACTGTTTTTT CSARDVDRGDEKLFF
TRBJ2-3 many - TRBV9 TGTGCCAGCAGCGTGACAGCCACAGATACGCAGTATTTT CASSVTATDTQYF
TRBJ2-1 - - TRBV3-2 TGTGCCAGCAGCCGAGCGGGAGCCCCCCGGAATGAGCAGTTCTTC CASSRAGAPRNEQFF
TRBJ1-2 many - TRBV6-5 TGTGCCAGCACCGCGGGACGCATCTATGGCTACACCTTC CASTAGRIYGYTF
TRBJ1-2 many - TRBV6-1 TGTGCCAGCAGTCCCGTGAGGGGCGATGGCTACACCTTC CASSPVRGDGYTF
TRBJ1-1 many - TRBV29-1 TGCAGCCTAGAACGTTATCAGGGAACTGAAGCTTTCTTT CSLERYQGTEAFF
TRBJ1-5 many - TRBV7-8 TGTGCCAGCAGCCGAGGCCCGATTAGGCAGCCCCAGCATTTT CASSRGPIRQPQHF
TRBJ2-5 many - TRBV3-1 TGTGCCAGCAGCCGTAACCACCAAGAGACCCAGTACTTC CASSRNHQETQYF